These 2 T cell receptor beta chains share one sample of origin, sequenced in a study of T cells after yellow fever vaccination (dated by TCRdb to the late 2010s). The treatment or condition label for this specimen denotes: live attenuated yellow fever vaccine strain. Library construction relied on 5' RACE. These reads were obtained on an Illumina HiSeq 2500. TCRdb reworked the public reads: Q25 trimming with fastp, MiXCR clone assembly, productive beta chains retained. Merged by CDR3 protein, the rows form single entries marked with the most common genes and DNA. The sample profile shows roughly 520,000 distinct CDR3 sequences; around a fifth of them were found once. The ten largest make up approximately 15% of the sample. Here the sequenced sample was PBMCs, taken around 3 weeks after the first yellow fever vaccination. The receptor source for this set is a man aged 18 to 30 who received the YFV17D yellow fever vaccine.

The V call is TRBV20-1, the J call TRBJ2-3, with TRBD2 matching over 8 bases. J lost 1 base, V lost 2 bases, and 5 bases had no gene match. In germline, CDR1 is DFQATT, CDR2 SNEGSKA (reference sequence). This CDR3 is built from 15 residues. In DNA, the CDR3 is TGCAGTGCTAGAAGCGGGGGCCTTCGCACAGATACGCAGTATTTT. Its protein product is CSARSGGLRTDTQYF.

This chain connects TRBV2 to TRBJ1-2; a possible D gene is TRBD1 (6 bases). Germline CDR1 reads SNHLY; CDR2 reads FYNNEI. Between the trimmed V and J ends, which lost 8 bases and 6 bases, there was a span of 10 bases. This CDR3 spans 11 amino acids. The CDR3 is CASGGAHGYTF. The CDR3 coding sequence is TGTGCCAGCGGGGGGGCCCATGGCTACACCTTC.